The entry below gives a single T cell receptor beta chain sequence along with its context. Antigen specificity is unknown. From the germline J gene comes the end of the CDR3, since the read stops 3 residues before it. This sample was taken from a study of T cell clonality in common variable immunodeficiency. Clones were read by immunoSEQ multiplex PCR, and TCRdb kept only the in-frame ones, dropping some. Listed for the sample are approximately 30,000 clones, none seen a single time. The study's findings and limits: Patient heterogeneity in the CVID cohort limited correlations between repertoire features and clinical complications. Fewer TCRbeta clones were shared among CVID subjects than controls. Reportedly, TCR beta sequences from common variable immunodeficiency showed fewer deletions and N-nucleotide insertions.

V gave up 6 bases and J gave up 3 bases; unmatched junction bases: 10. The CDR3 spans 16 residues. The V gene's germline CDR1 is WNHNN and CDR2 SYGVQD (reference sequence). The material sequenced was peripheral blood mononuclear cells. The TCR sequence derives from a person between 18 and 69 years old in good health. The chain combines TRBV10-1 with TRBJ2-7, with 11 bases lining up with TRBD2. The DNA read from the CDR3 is TGCGCCAGCAGGGAAGCCGGGACTAGCGGAAACTACGAG. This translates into CASREAGTSGNYE. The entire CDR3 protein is CASREAGTSGNYEQYF.